The source of this T cell receptor (beta chain) is a study of blood T cells in healthy people across ages. Study-level background: Every two T cells gave about one barcoded beta molecule via template switching. Study observations and caveats: Naive T cell percentage by flow cytometry tracked strongly with beta diversity. Estimates of total diversity, which came from one million sequenced T cells, were considered to be underestimates.

This clonotype came up many times. Its antigen is still unknown. This may be a read error, as it is one base from a much larger clone. Trimming took 2 bases from V and 11 from J; bases not matched to a gene: 11. The CDR3 is 13 amino acids. CDR1 is SQVTM, CDR2 ANQGSEA, per germline. Then a second PCR, running roughly 7 to 11 cycles, was carried out with a sample-barcoded 5' primer and a J-beta primer mix. A tag from a template-switch adaptor with 12 random nucleotides marked each cDNA molecule. One entry per CDR3 protein results from TCRdb running MiXCR on the 5' RACE reads. The repertoire holds around 990,000 distinct CDR3 sequences, with more than 30% as singletons.

The TCR originated in a man between 18 and 35 years old in good health. The sequencing input was blood. This rearrangement joins TRBV29-1 to TRBJ2-5, with TRBD2 matching 7 bases. The CDR3 region is CSVERAGDYEQYF. CDR3 sequence (DNA): TGCAGCGTTGAACGGGCGGGGGACTATGAGCAGTACTTC.